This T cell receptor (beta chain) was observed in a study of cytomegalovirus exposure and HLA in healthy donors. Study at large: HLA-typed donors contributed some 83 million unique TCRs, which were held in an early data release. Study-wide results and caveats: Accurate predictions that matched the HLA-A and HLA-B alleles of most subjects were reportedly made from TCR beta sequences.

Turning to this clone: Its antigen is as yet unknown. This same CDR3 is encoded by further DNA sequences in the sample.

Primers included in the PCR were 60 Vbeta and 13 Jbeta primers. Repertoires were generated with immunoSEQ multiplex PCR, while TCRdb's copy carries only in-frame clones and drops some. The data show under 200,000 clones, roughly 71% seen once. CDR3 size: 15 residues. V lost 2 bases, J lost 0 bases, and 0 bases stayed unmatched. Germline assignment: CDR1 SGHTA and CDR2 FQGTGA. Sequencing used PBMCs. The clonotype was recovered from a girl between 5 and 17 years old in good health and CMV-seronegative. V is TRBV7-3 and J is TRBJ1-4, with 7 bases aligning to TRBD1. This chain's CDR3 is CASSLDRATNEKLFF. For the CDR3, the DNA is TGTGCCAGCAGCTTAGACAGGGCAACTAATGAAAAACTGTTTTTT.